This T cell receptor beta chain came from a study of T cell responses to AZD1222 COVID-19 vaccine (dated by TCRdb to the early 2020s). About the investigation overall: AZD1222 recipients with second doses at about 4 weeks or about 12 weeks were pooled, because spike-specific TCR depth and breadth did not differ between schedules. TCR sequencing was performed for about 250 trial participants, of whom around 200 were given two doses of AZD1222 and 26 were given two doses of MenACWY control vaccine. Trial participants were enrolled into age subgroups of 18-55, 56-69 and 70-plus years, which contained roughly 140, 27 and 60 TCR-sequenced participants, respectively.

In the paper's terms, the time point label means: baseline before first vaccination. Samples from vaccinated people were obtained from the UK trials COV001 and COV002, which included a single-blind randomized controlled phase 2/3 trial of AZD1222 (ChAdOx1 nCoV-19) in healthy adults. Trial participant PBMC samples were collected at day 0 and day 28 after the second dose for TCRbeta chain sequencing. The germline V gene provides CDR1 SGDLS and CDR2 YYNGEE. The germline V and J ends show losses of 2 bases and 2 bases respectively, and no gene match explains 4 bases of the junction. The CDR3 runs 14 residues from the cysteine to the phenylalanine. The retained sequence is limited to the CDR3, 42 bases, with the frame set at the first base. The investigation overall reported the following: Participants were mostly white British, with more females than males. The authors suggested clonal diversity may have been underestimated. Only five or six AZD1222 recipients were SARS-CoV-2 seropositive at baseline, limiting conclusions about previously exposed vaccinees. After two AZD1222 doses, both the breadth and the depth of spike-specific TCRs were significantly higher than at day 0 and than in MenACWY recipients. Reportedly, close to half of the unique spike-specific TCRs recognized epitopes lying outside the regions that are mutated in the B.1.351 and B.1.1.7 variants. Because no day 14 peak-response samples were available, the repertoires could be characterized only after the peak T cell response. In the small 56-69-year group, the increase in depth fell short of significance, most likely because of low power. The vaccine-associated CD4 TCRs covered the entire spike protein, and the dominant responses fell in regions 160-218 and 743-854.

For this clone: The target of this receptor is not known. The input lacks base qualities; no much larger clone sits a single base away. The sample carries other DNA sequences with the same CDR3.

The CDR3 regions of human TCRbeta chains were analyzed by immunosequencing. The authors' pipeline ran thus. TCRs in the repertoires were matched against a reference library of SARS-CoV-2-specific TCRs that had been generated with the MIRA antigen-specificity platform. Breadth was defined as the fraction of unique TCRs that were SARS-CoV-2-associated. Depth was defined as the fraction of total T cells that were SARS-CoV-2-associated. Using the MIRA data, every spike-specific TCR was mapped to the spike region that the TCR reacted to and assigned to either a CD4 or a CD8 class. Log10-transformed breadth and depth values were compared by one-way ANOVA with Sidak's multiple comparisons tests. TCRdb's version of the immuneACCESS table is confined to in-frame rearrangements and falls short of the full clone set. An unresolved V gene accounts for under half of the shortfall where checked; the remainder is of unknown origin. That table furnishes V, J and clone size, whereas the DNA furnished D and trimming. The sample has roughly 150,000 clones on record, about 90% of them singletons. About 4.6% of the sample is in the top ten clones.

Rearrangement joined TRBV9 to TRBJ2-7, and TRBD1 matches 7 of the central bases. This material consisted of peripheral blood, taken on day 0 of AZD1222 vaccination. This TCR derives from an adult in good health. In nucleotide form, the sequence is TGTGCCAGCAGCGTCGGACAGGAAACCTACGAGCAGTACTTC. Translated, it gives CASSVGQETYEQYF.